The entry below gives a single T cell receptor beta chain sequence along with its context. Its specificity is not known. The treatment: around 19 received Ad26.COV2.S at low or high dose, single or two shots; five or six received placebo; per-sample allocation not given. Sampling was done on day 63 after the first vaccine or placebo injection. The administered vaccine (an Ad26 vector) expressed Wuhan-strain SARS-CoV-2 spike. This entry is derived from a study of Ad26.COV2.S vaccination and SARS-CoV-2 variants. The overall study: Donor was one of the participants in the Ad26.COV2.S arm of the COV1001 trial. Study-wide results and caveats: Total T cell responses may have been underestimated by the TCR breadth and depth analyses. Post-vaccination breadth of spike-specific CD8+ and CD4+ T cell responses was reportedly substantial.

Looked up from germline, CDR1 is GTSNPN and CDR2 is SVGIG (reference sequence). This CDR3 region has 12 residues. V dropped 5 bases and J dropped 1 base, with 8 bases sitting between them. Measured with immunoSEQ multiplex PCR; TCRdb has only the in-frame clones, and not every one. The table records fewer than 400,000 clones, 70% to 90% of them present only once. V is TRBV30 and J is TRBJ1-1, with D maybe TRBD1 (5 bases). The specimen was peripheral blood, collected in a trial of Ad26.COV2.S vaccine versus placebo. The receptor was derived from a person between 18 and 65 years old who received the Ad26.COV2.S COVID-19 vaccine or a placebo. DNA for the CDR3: TGTGCCTGGGCCAGGGAGAACACTGAAGCTTTCTTT. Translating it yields CAWARENTEAFF.